The 10 T cell receptor beta chains reported below all come from one sample, sequenced in a study of T-cell memory formation after mild COVID-19. MiXCR was run by TCRdb on the 5' RACE reads, yielding one entry per CDR3 protein. The data contain almost 550,000 distinct CDR3 sequences, approximately 20% of them seen just once; the ten biggest clones take up about 12%. What was sequenced was PBMCs or a T cell subset sorted from them (not recorded which). These receptors came from an adult woman who had mild COVID-19 (a few samples of this study predate the infection). Cell type and time point are not known.

This clonotype was seen only a few times. The V and J genes are TRBV6-5 and TRBJ2-7; 9 bases are shared with TRBD2. Unmatched junction bases numbered 4, after V lost 2 bases and J lost 2 bases. Germline V gene sequence: CDR1 MNHEY, CDR2 SVGAGI. The CDR3 has 15 amino acids. CDR3 loop: CASSYDGLAPYEQYF. DNA for the CDR3: TGTGCCAGCAGTTACGATGGACTAGCGCCCTACGAGCAGTACTTC.

This clonotype was counted many times. This chain joins TRBV5-1 and TRBJ2-2; D gene uncertain. From germline, CDR1 is SGHRS and CDR2 YFSETQ. V lost 0 bases to trimming and J lost 1 base, with 4 bases between them. The CDR3 totals 14 residues. CDR3 coding DNA: TGCGCCAGCAGCTTGGCGCAGAACACCGGGGAGCTGTTTTTT. This codes for CASSLAQNTGELFF.

This clonotype was recorded a few times. The chain couples TRBV10-3 to TRBJ2-7; 8 bases line up with TRBD1. CDR3 length: 15 residues. Germline-derived CDR1 and CDR2 are ENHRY and SYGVKD. The V segment lost 6 bases and the J segment 0 bases; nucleotides outside the gene matches: 7. For the CDR3, the DNA is TGTGCCATCAGACTCTCCGGGACAGGCTCCTACGAGCAGTACTTC. Its protein product is CAIRLSGTGSYEQYF.

This clonotype was counted a few times. The gene calls are TRBV12-3 or TRBV12-4 and TRBJ2-3, with D unclear. Between the trimmed V and J ends, which lost 6 bases and 4 bases, there was a span of 8 bases. There are 12 residues in the CDR3. CDR3 sequence reads: CASSPEADTQYF. In DNA, the CDR3 is TGTGCCAGCAGCCCCGAGGCAGATACGCAGTATTTT.

This clonotype was picked up a small number of times. The V call is TRBV15, the J call TRBJ2-4; D ambiguous. The germline CDR1 and CDR2 sequences are LNHNV and YYDKDF (reference sequence). The CDR3 is 14 amino acids. V was clipped by 0 bases and J by 1 base, with 4 bases between them. For the CDR3, the DNA is TGTGCCACCAGCAGAGATGCTGCCAAAAACATTCAGTACTTC. This translates into CATSRDAAKNIQYF. Full variable domain (missing parts from reference TRBV15 and TRBJ2-4): DAMVIQNPRYQVTQFGKPVTLSCSQTLNHNVMYWYQQKSSQAPKLLFHYYDKDFNNEADTPDNFQSRRPNTSFCFLDIRSPGLGDTAMYLCATSRDAAKNIQYFGAGTRLSVL.

V usage is TRBV5-1 and J usage is TRBJ1-1; D is unresolved. The CDR3 sequence is 12 residues long. Germline values: CDR1 SGHRS, CDR2 YFSETQ. Trimming took off 4 bases at V and 4 bases at J, with 8 bases between the two ends. CDR3 nucleotide sequence: TGCGCCAGCAGCCCCATGGGCACTGAAGCTTTCTTT. Translated: CASSPMGTEAFF.

The chain recombines TRBV25-1 with TRBJ2-1; D is ambiguous. The CDR3 consists of 14 residues. The V end lost 3 bases, the J end lost 5 bases, and 11 bases lay between the germline ends. The germline CDR1 and CDR2 sequences are MGHDK and SYGVNS. The CDR3 loop reads CASSESMADNEQFF. The CDR3 DNA reads TGTGCCAGCAGTGAGTCGATGGCGGACAATGAGCAGTTCTTC.

This clonotype was detected many times. Relative to the germline gene, one junction end is altered; a read error may explain this. The V call is TRBV5-1, the J call TRBJ2-7; either TRBD1 or TRBD2 may supply D (5 bases each). CDR1 and CDR2 from the germline V gene are SGHRS and YFSETQ. This CDR3 is built from 15 residues. The CDR3 loop is CASSLVGTGPYEQYF. The CDR3 DNA reads as TGTGCCAGCAGCTTGGTCGGGACGGGGCCGTACGAGCAGTACTTC.

This clonotype was counted a few times. The genes are TRBV20-1 and TRBJ2-1, with 9 bases fitting TRBD2. The CDR3 loop spans 18 amino acids. Germline V gene sequence: CDR1 DFQATT, CDR2 SNEGSKA (reference sequence). Trimming cost V 0 bases and J 3 bases; bases outside gene matches: 12. The CDR3 bases are TGCAGTGCTAGAGAGGCCGTTCGGCGGGAGGGCCTCTACAATGAGCAGTTCTTC. This encodes CSAREAVRREGLYNEQFF.

This clonotype occurred a few times. The rearrangement uses TRBV24-1 and TRBJ2-3; D is perhaps TRBD2 (5 bases). V was pared by 5 bases and J by 2 bases, with 7 bases between. The CDR3 covers 13 residues. Per the germline V gene, CDR1 is KGHDR and CDR2 is SFDVKD. The CDR3 nucleotides are TGTGCCACCAGTGCCGGGAACACAGATACGCAGTATTTT. Translating it yields CATSAGNTDTQYF.